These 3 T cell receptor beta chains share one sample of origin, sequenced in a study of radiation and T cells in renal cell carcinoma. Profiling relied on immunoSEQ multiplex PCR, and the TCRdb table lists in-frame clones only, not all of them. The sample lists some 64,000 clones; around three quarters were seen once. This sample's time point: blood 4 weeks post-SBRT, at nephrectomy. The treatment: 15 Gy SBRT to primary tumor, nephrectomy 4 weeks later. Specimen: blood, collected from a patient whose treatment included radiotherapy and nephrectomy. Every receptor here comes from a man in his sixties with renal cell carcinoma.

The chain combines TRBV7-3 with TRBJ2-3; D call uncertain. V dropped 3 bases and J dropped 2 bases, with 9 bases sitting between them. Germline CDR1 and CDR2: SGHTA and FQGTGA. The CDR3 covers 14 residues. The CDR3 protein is CASSFRATTDTQYF. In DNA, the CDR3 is TGTGCCAGCAGCTTTCGGGCAACCACAGATACGCAGTATTTT.

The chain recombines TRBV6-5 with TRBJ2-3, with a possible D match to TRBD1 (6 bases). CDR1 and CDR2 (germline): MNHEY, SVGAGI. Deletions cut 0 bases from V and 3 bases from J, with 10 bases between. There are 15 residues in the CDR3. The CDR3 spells CASSYSTQGTDTQYF. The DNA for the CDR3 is TGTGCCAGCAGTTACTCGACGCAGGGGACAGATACGCAGTATTTT.

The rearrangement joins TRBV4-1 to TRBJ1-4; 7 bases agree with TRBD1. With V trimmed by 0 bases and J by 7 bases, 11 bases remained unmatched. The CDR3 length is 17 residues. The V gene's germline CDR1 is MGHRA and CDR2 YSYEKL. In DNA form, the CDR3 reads TGCGCCAGCAGCCAAGAAGGGTACAGGGGTCTAGGTGAAAAACTGTTTTTT. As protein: CASSQEGYRGLGEKLFF.